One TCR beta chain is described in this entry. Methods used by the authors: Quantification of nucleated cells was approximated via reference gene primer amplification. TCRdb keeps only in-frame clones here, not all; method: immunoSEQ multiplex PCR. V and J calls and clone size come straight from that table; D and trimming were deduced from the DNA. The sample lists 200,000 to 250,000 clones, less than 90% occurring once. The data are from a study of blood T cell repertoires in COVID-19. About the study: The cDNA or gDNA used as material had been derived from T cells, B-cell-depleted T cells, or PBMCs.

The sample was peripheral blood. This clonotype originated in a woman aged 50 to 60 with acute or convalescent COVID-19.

CDR3: CASSPDSFNSPLHF. The CDR3 DNA sequence: TGTGCCAGCAGCCCGGACAGCTTTAATTCACCCCTCCACTTT. The chain joins TRBV7-6 to TRBJ1-6, with a weak D call TRBD1 (6 bases). V was pared by 5 bases and J by 6 bases, with 11 bases between. Germline-derived CDR1 and CDR2 are SGHVS and FNYEAQ. The CDR3 totals 14 residues.